Listed below are T cell receptor beta chains from one sample, sequenced in a study of OX40 agonist ivuxolimab in advanced cancers. Only in-frame clones appear in the TCRdb table, and some are missing; sequencing was by immunoSEQ multiplex PCR. The table shows around 83,000 clones, with approximately 84% occurring only once. This specimen consisted of CD4+ or CD8+ T cells sorted from blood, obtained in a trial of the OX40 agonist ivuxolimab. The source of these receptors is an adult with an advanced solid tumor such as melanoma, head and neck, liver or kidney cancer. The CDR3 runs from the conserved cysteine through the conserved F or W. D genes are given only for firm matches.

cdr3_aa	d_call	v_call	j_call
CASSPSLRVGDEQFF	.	TRBV12-1	TRBJ2-1
CASTKQGYSEAFF	.	TRBV2	TRBJ1-1
CASSPSQSYEQYF	.	TRBV18	TRBJ2-7
CATSSRDRGFYEQYF	TRBD1	TRBV15	TRBJ2-7
CSVIQGNTEAFF	.	TRBV29-1	TRBJ1-1
CASSSTPGHSSPLHF	.	TRBV7-8	TRBJ1-6
CASSSKTGLFGKLFF	.	TRBV6-6	TRBJ1-4
CAIRGAINEAFF	.	TRBV10-3	TRBJ1-1
CASSLGQNTGELFF	.	TRBV11-2	TRBJ2-2
CASSEEYPDTEAFF	.	TRBV2	TRBJ1-1
CSASPAITDTQYF	.	TRBV29-1	TRBJ2-3
CASSTGQGRETQYF	TRBD1	TRBV5-1	TRBJ2-5